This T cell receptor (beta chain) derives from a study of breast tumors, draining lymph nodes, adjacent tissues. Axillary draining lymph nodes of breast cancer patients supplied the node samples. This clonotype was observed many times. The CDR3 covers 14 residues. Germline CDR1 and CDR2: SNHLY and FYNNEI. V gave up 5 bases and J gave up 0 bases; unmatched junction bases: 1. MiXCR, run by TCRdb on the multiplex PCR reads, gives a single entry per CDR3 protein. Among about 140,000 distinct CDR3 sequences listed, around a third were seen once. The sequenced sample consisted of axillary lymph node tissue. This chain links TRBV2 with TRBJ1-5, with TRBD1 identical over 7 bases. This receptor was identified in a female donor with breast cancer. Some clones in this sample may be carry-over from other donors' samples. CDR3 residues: CASSRQGSNQPQHF. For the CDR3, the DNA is TGTGCCAGCAGTCGACAGGGTAGCAATCAGCCCCAGCATTTT.